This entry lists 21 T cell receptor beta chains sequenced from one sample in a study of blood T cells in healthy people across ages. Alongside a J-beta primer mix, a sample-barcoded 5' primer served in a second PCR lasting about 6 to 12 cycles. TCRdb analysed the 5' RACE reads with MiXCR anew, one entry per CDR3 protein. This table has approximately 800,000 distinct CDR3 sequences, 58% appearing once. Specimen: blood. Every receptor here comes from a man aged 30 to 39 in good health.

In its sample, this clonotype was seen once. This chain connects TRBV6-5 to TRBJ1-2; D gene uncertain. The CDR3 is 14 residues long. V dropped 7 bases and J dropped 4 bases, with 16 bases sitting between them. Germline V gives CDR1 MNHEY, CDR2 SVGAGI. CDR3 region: CASKSQAGSYGYTF. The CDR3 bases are TGTGCCAGCAAAAGTCAAGCTGGTAGCTATGGCTACACCTTC.

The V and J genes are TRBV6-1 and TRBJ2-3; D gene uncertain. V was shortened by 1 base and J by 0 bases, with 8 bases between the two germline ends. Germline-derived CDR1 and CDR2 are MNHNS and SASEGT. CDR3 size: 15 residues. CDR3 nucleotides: TGTGCCAGCAGTGAAGGGAGCCAAAGCACAGATACGCAGTATTTT. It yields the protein CASSEGSQSTDTQYF.

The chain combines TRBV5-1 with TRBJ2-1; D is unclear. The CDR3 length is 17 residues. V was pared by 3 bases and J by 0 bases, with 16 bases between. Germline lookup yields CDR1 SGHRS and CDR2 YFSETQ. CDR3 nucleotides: TGCGCCAGCAGCTCCCAAGCCCTATCGAGCTCCTACAATGAGCAGTTCTTC. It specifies CASSSQALSSSYNEQFF.

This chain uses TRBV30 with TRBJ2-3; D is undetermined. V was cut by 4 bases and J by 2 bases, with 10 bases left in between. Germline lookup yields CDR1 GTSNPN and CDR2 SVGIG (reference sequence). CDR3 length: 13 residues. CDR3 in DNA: TGTGCCTGGACACGGCTTACCACAGATACGCAGTATTTT. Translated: CAWTRLTTDTQYF.

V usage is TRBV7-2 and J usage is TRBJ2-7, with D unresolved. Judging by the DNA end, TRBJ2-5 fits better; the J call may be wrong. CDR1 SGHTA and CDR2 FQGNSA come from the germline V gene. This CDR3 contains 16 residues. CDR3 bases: TGTGCCAGCAGCCCGAACCGCCTAGGGATGGGAGAGACCCAGTACTTC. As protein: CASSPNRLGMGETQYF.

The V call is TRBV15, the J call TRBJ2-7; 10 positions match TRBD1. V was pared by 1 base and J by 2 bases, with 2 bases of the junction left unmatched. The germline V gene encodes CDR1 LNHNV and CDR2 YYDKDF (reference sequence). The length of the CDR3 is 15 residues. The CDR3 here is CATSRGGTGAYEQYF. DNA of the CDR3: TGTGCCACCAGCAGAGGTGGGACAGGGGCCTACGAGCAGTACTTC.

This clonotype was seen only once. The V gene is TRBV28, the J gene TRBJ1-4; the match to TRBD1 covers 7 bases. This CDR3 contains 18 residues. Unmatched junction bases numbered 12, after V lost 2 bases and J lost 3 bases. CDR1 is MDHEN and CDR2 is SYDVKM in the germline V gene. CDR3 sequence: CASSLGTARNGANEKLFF. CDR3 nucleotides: TGTGCCAGCAGTTTAGGGACAGCGAGAAATGGGGCTAATGAAAAACTGTTTTTT.

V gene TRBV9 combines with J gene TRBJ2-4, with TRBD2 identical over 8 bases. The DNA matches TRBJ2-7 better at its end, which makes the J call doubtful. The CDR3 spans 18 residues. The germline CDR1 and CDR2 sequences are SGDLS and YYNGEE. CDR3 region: CASSPGLGLAGTEGEQYF. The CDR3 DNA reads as TGTGCCAGCAGCCCTGGTTTAGGCTTAGCGGGGACGGAAGGCGAGCAGTACTTC.

The CDR3 DNA is TGTGCCAGCAGCTACCTGAGGGCTAAAGCTTTCTTT. This gives the protein CASSYLRAKAFF. The rearrangement uses TRBV7-9 and TRBJ1-1; unclear D gene. The germline V and J ends were trimmed by 4 bases and 9 bases, with 12 bases remaining between them. CDR3 length: 12 amino acids. Germline CDR1 SEHNR, CDR2 FQNEAQ (reference sequence). The entire variable domain, with the rest obtained from reference TRBV7-9 and TRBJ1-1, is as follows: DTGVSQNPRHKITKRGQNVTFRCDPISEHNRLYWYRQTLGQGPEFLTYFQNEAQLEKSRLLSDRFSAERPKGSFSTLEIQRTEQGDSAMYLCASSYLRAKAFFGQGTRLTVV.

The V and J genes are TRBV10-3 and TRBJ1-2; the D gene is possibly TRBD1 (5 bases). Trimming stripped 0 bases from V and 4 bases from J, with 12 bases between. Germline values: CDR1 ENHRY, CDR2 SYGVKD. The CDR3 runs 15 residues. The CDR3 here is CAISESSGTAYGYTF. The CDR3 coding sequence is TGTGCCATCAGTGAGTCGAGCGGGACGGCCTATGGCTACACCTTC.

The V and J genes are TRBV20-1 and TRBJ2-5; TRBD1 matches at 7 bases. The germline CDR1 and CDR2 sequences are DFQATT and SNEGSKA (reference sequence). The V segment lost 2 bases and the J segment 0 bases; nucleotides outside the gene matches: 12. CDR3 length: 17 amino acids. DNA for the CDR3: TGCAGTGCTAGAAACGGACAGGTTTTATCCTACCAAGAGACCCAGTACTTC. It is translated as CSARNGQVLSYQETQYF.

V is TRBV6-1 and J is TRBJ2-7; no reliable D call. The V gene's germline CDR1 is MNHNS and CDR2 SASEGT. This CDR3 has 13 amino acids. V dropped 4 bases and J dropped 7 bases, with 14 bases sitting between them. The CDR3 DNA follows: TGTGCCAGCAGTGTACTTGTTCCGAGGGAGCAGTACTTC. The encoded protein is CASSVLVPREQYF.

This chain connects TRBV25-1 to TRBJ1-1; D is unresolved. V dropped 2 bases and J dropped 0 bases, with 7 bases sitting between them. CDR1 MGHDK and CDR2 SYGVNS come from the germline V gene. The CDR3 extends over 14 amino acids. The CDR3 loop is CASSESGMNTEAFF. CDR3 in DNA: TGTGCCAGCAGTGAAAGCGGGATGAACACTGAAGCTTTCTTT.

DNA of the CDR3: TGTGCCAGCAGTTACGGACTAGCGGGAGGCTATAGCACAGATACGCAGTATTTT. Translated: CASSYGLAGGYSTDTQYF. The rearrangement joins TRBV6-5 to TRBJ2-3; 14 bases line up with TRBD2. CDR1 MNHEY and CDR2 SVGAGI come from the germline V gene. This CDR3 spans 18 amino acids. The junction had 4 bases not matched to a gene; V was cut back by 2 bases and J by 0 bases.

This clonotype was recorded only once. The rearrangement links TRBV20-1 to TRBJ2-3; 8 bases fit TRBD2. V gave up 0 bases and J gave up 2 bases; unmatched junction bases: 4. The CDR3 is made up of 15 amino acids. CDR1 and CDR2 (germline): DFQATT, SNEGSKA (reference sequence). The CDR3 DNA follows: TGCAGTGCTAGAGACGCGGGAGGCTCCACAGATACGCAGTATTTT. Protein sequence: CSARDAGGSTDTQYF.

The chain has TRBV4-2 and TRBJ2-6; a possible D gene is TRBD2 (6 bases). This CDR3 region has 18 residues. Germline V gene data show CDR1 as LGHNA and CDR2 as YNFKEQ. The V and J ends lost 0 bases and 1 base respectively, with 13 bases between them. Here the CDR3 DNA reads TGTGCCAGCAGCCAAGACGGGGGAGGCTCTTCTGGGGCCAACGTCCTGACTTTC. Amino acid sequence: CASSQDGGGSSGANVLTF.

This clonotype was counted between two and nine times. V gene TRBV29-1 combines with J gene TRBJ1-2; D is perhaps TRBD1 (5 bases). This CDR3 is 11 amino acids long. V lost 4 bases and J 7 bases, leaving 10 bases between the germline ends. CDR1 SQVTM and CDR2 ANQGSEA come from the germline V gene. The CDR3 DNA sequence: TGCAGCGTTGCAGGGTTGGGTGGCTACACCTTC. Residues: CSVAGLGGYTF.

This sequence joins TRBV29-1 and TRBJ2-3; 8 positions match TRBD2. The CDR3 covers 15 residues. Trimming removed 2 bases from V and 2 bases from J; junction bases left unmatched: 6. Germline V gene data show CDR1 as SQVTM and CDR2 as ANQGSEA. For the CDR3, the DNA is TGCAGCGTTGAACTAGCGGGCGCCCTCACAGATACGCAGTATTTT. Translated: CSVELAGALTDTQYF.

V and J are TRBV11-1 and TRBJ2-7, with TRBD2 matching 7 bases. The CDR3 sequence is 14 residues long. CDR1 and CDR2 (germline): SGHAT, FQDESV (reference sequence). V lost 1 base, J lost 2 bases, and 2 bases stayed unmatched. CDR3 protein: CASSLDLAAYEQYF. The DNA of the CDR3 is TGTGCCAGCAGCTTAGACCTAGCGGCCTACGAGCAGTACTTC.

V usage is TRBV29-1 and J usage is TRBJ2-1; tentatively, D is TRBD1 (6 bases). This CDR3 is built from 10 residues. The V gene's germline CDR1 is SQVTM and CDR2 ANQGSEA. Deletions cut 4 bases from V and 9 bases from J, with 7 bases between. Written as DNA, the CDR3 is TGCAGCGTTGCCAGGGGTGAGCAGTTCTTC. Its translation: CSVARGEQFF.

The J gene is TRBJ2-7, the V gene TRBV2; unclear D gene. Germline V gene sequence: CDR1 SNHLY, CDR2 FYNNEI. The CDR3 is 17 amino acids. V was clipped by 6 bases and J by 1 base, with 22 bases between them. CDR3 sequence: CASRIYQWNSDSYEQYF. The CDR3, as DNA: TGTGCCAGCAGGATCTATCAGTGGAACAGTGATTCCTACGAGCAGTACTTC.